Described below is a single T cell receptor beta chain sequence and its context. This entry belongs to a study of Ad26.COV2.S vaccination and SARS-CoV-2 variants. The length of the CDR3 is 13 residues. Germline V gives CDR1 WSHSY, CDR2 SAAADI. With 1 base removed from V and 1 base from J, the gap between germline ends came to 4 bases. This table comes from immunoSEQ multiplex PCR, and its TCRdb copy is limited to in-frame clones, with some not included. The table has around 350,000 clones, under 95% seen once. This clonotype was obtained from a human donor who had recovered from COVID-19. This sequence joins TRBV10-2 and TRBJ1-1; D gene uncertain. The input for sequencing was peripheral blood, taken after recovery from COVID-19. CDR3 in DNA: TGCGCCAGCAGTGAGTTCGAGAACACTGAAGCTTTCTTT. This encodes CASSEFENTEAFF.